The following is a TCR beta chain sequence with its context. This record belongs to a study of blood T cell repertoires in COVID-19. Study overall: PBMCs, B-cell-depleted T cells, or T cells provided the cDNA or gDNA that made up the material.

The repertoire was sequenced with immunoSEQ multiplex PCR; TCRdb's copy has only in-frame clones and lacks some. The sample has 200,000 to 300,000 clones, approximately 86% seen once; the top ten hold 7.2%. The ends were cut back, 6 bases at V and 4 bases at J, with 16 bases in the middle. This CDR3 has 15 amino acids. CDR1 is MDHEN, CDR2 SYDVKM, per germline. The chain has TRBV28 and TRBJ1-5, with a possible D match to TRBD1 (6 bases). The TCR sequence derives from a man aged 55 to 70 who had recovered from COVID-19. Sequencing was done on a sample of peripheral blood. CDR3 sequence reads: CASRPGHLRNQPQHF. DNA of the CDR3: TGTGCCAGCAGGCCGGGACATCTCCGAAATCAGCCCCAGCATTTT.